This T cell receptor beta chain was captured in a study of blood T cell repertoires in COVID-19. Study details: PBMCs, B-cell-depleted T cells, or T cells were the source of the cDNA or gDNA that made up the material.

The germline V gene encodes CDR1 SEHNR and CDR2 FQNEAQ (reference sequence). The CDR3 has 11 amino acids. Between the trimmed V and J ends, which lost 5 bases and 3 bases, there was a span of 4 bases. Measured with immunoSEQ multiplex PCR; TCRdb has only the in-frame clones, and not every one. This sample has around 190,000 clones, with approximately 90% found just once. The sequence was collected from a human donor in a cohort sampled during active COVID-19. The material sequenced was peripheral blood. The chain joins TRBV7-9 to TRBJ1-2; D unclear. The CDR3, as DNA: TGTGCCAGCAGCCCATACTATGGCTACACCTTC. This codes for CASSPYYGYTF. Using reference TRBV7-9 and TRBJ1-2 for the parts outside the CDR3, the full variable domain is DTGVSQNPRHKITKRGQNVTFRCDPISEHNRLYWYRQTLGQGPEFLTYFQNEAQLEKSRLLSDRFSAERPKGSFSTLEIQRTEQGDSAMYLCASSPYYGYTFGSGTRLTVV.